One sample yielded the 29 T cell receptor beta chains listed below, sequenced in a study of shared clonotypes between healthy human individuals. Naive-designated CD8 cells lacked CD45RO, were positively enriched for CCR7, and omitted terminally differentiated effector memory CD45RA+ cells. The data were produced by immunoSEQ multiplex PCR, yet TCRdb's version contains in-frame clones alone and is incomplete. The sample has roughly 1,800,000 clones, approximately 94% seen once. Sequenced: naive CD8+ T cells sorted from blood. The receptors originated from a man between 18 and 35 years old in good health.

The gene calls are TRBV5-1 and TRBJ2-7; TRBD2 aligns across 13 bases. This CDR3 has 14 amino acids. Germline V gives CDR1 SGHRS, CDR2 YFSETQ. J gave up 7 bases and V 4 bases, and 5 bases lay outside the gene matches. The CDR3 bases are TGCGCCAGCAGCCCGGGACTAGCGGGAACGGAGCAGTACTTC. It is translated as CASSPGLAGTEQYF.

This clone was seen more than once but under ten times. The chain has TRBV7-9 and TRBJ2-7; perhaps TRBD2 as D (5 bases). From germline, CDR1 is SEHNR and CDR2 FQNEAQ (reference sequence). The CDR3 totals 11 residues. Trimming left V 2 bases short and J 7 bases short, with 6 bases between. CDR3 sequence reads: CASSLWEEQYF. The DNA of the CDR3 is TGTGCCAGCAGCTTATGGGAGGAGCAGTACTTC. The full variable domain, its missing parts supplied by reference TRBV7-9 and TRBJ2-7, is DTGVSQNPRHKITKRGQNVTFRCDPISEHNRLYWYRQTLGQGPEFLTYFQNEAQLEKSRLLSDRFSAERPKGSFSTLEIQRTEQGDSAMYLCASSLWEEQYFGPGTRLTVT.

The chain's CDR3 is CASSFPTGDSNQPQHF. The CDR3 bases are TGTGCCAGCAGTTTCCCAACAGGGGACAGCAATCAGCCCCAGCATTTT. The chain employs TRBV28 and TRBJ1-5; 7 bases are a match to TRBD1. Trimming cost V 3 bases and J 1 base; bases outside gene matches: 6. The CDR3 sequence is 16 residues long. Per germline, CDR1 MDHEN and CDR2 SYDVKM.

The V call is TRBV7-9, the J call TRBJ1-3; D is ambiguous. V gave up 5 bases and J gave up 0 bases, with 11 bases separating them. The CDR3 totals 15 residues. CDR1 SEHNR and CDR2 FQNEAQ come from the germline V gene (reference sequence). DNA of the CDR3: TGTGCCAGCAGCAAAATCCAAATCTCTGGAAACACCATATATTTT. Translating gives CASSKIQISGNTIYF.

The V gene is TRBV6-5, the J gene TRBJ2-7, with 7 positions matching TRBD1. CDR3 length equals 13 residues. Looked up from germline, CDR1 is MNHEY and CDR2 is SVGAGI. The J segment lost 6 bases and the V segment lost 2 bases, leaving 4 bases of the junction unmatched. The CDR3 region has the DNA TGTGCCAGCAGTTACCAAACAGGGGCCGAGCAGTACTTC. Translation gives CASSYQTGAEQYF.

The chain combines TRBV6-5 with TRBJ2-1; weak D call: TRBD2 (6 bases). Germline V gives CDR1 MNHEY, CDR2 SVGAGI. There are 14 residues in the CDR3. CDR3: CGSAVGGSYNEQFF. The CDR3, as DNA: TGTGGGAGCGCAGTGGGGGGCTCCTACAATGAGCAGTTCTTC.

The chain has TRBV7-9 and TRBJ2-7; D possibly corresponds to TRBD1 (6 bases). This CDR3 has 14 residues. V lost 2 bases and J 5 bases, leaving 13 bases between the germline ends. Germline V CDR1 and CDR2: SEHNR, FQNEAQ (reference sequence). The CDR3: CASSLNGPGDEQYF. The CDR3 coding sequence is TGTGCCAGCAGCTTAAACGGACCAGGGGACGAGCAGTACTTC.

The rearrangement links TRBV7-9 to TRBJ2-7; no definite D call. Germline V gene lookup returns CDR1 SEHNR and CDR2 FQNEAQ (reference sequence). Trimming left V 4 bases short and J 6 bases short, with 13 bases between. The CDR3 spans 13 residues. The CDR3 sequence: CASSSWWGSEQYF. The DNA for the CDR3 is TGTGCCAGCAGCTCCTGGTGGGGAAGCGAGCAGTACTTC. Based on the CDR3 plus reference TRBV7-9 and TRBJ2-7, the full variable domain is DTGVSQNPRHKITKRGQNVTFRCDPISEHNRLYWYRQTLGQGPEFLTYFQNEAQLEKSRLLSDRFSAERPKGSFSTLEIQRTEQGDSAMYLCASSSWWGSEQYFGPGTRLTVT.

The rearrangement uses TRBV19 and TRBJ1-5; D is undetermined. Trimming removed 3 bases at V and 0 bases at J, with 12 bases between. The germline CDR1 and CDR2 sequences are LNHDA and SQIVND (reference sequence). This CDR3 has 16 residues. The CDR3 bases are TGTGCCAGTAGTATGGGTAACCGATTTAGCAATCAGCCCCAGCATTTT. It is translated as CASSMGNRFSNQPQHF.

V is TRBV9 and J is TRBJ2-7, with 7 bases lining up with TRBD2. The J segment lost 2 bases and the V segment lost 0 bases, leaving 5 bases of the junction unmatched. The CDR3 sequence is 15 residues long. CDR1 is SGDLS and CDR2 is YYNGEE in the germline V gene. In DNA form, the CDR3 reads TGTGCCAGCAGCGTAGAGGCGGGAGTCCCCTACGAGCAGTACTTC. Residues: CASSVEAGVPYEQYF.

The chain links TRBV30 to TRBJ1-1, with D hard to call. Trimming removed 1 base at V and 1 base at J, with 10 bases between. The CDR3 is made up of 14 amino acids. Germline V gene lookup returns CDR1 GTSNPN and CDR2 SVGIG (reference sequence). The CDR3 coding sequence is TGTGCCTGGAGTGGTAGTCCAGAGAACACTGAAGCTTTCTTT. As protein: CAWSGSPENTEAFF.

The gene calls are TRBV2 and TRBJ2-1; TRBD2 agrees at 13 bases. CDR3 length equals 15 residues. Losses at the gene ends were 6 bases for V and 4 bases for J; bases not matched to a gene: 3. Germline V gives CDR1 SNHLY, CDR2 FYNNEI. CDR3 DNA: TGTGCCAGCAGCGCGACTAGCGGGGGGTACAATGAGCAGTTCTTC. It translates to CASSATSGGYNEQFF. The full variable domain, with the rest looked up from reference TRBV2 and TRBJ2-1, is EPEVTQTPSHQVTQMGQEVILRCVPISNHLYFYWYRQILGQKVEFLVSFYNNEISEKSEIFDDQFSVERPDGSNFTLKIRSTKLEDSAMYFCASSATSGGYNEQFFGPGTRLTVL.

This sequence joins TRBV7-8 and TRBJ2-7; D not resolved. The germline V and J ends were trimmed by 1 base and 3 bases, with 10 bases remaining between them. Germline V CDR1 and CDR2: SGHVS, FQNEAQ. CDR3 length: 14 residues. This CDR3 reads CASSLVSMDYEQYF. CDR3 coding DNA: TGTGCCAGCAGCTTAGTCTCTATGGACTACGAGCAGTACTTC.

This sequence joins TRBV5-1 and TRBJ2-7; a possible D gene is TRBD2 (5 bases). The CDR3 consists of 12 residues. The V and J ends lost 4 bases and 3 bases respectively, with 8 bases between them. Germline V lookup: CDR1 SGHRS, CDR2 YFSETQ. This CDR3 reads CASSGSYYEQYF. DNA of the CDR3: TGCGCCAGCAGCGGGAGTTACTACGAGCAGTACTTC.

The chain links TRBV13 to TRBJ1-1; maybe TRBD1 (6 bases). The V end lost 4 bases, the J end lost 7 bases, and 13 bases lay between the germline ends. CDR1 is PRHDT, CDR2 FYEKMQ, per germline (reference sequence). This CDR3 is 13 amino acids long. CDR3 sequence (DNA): TGTGCCAGCAGCTCGACACGGGACATTGAAGCTTTCTTT. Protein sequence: CASSSTRDIEAFF. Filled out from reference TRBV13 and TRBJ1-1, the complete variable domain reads AAGVIQSPRHLIKEKRETATLKCYPIPRHDTVYWYQQGPGQDPQFLISFYEKMQSDKGSIPDRFSAQQFSDYHSELNMSSLELGDSALYFCASSSTRDIEAFFGQGTRLTVV.

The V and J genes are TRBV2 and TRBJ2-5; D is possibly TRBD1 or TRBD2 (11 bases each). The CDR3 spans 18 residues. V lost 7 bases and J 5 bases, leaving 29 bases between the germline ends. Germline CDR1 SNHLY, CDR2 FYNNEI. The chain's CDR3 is CASTRDRGYIAGGETQYF. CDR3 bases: TGTGCCAGCACCCGGGACAGGGGGTATATAGCGGGAGGGGAGACCCAGTACTTC.

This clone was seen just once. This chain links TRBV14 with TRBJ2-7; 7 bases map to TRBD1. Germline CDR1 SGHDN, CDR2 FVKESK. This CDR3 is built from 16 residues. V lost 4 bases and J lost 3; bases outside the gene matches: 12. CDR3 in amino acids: CASSPKDRAEYYEQYF. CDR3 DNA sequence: TGTGCCAGCAGCCCGAAAGACAGGGCAGAATACTACGAGCAGTACTTC.

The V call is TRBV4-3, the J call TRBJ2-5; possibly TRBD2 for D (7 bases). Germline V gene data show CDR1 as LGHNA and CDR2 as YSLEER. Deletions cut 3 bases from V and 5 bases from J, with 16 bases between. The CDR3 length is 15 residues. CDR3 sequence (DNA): TGCGCCAGCAGCCAGTGGTCGGGGGGCGCGGAGACCCAGTACTTC. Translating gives CASSQWSGGAETQYF.

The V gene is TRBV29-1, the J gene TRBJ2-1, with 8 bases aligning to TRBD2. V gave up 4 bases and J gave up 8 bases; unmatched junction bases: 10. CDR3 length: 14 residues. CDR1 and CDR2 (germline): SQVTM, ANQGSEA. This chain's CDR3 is CSVAGGMGLDEQFF. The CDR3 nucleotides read TGCAGCGTTGCGGGAGGGATGGGACTCGATGAGCAGTTCTTC.

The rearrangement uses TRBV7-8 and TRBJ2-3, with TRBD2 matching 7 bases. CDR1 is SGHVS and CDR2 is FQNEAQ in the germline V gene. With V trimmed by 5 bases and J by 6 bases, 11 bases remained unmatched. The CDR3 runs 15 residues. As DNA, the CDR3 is TGTGCCAGCAGCGCGTCCCTGGGAGGGACGGATACGCAGTATTTT. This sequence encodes CASSASLGGTDTQYF.

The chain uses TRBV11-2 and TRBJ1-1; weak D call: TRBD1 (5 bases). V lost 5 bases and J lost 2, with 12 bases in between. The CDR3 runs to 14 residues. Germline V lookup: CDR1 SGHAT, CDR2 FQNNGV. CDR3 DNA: TGTGCCAGCAGCCCCCTGACAGCCAACACTGAAGCTTTCTTT. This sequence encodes CASSPLTANTEAFF.

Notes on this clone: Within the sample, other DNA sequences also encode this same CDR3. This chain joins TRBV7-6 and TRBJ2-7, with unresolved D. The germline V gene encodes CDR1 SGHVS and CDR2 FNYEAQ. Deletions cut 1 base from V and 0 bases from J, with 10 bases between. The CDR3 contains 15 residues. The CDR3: CASSLEAGVSYEQYF. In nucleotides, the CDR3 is TGTGCCAGCAGCTTAGAGGCAGGAGTCTCCTACGAGCAGTACTTC.

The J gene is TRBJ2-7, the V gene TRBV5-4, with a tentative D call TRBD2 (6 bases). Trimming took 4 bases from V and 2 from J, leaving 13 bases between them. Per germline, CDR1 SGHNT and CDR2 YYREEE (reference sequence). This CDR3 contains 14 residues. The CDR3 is CASSTAGPTYEQYF. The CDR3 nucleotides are TGTGCCAGCAGCACCGCGGGACCTACCTACGAGCAGTACTTC.

The CDR3 protein is CASSRLAGETYEQYF. CDR3 DNA: TGTGCCAGCAGCCGACTAGCGGGAGAGACCTACGAGCAGTACTTC. The rearrangement links TRBV27 to TRBJ2-7; 12 nucleotides align to TRBD2. Germline lookup yields CDR1 MNHEY and CDR2 SMNVEV (reference sequence). This CDR3 is 15 amino acids long. V lost 6 bases and J lost 2; bases outside the gene matches: 5.

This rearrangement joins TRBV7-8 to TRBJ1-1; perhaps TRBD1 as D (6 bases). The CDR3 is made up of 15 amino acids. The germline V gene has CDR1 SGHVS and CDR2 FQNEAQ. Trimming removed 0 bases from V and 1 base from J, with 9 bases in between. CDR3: CASSLARQENTEAFF. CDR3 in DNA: TGTGCCAGCAGCTTAGCGAGACAGGAGAACACTGAAGCTTTCTTT. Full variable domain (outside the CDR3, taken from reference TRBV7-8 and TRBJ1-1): GAGVSQSPRYKVAKRGQDVALRCDPISGHVSLFWYQQALGQGPEFLTYFQNEAQLDKSGLPSDRFFAERPEGSVSTLKIQRTQQEDSAVYLCASSLARQENTEAFFGQGTRLTVV.

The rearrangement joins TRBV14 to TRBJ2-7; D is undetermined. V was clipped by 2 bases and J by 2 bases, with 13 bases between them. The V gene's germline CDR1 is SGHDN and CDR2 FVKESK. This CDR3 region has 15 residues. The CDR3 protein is CASSQLHGPPYEQYF. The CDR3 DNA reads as TGTGCCAGCAGCCAACTACATGGGCCTCCCTACGAGCAGTACTTC.

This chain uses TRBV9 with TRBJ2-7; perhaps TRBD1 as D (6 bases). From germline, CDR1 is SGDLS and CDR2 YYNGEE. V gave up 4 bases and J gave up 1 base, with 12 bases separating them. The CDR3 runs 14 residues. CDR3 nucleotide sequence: TGTGCCAGCAGCCCCCAAGACAGGTCCTACGAGCAGTACTTC. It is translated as CASSPQDRSYEQYF.

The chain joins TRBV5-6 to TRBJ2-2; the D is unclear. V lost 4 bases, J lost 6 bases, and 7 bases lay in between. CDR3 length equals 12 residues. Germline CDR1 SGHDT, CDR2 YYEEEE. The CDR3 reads CASSRTAGELFF. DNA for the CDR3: TGTGCCAGCAGCAGGACGGCCGGGGAGCTGTTTTTT.

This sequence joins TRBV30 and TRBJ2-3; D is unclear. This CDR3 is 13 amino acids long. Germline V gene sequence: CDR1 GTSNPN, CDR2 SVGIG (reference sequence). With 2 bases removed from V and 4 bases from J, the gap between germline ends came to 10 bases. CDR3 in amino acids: CAWSQSTPDTQYF. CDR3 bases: TGTGCCTGGAGTCAATCTACTCCAGATACGCAGTATTTT.